Below, 11 T cell receptor beta chains from the same sample are listed, as sequenced in a study of cytomegalovirus exposure and HLA in healthy donors. The PCR was carried out with 60 Vbeta primers and 13 Jbeta primers. Profiling relied on immunoSEQ multiplex PCR, and the TCRdb table lists in-frame clones only, not all of them. The repertoire consists of some 160,000 clones, with almost 80% occurring once and the leading ten covering 1.4%. The sample was PBMCs. Receptors were obtained from a male donor in good health and CMV-seronegative.

The chain carries TRBV6-4 and TRBJ1-1; maybe TRBD1 (6 bases). Looked up from germline, CDR1 is MRHNA and CDR2 is SNTAGT. This CDR3 is built from 13 residues. V gave up 3 bases and J gave up 4 bases, with 9 bases separating them. The CDR3 bases are TGTGCCAGCAGTGAACAGGGCTCCACTGAAGCTTTCTTT. This sequence encodes CASSEQGSTEAFF.

The chain is built from TRBV28 and TRBJ2-7; D unclear. Looked up from germline, CDR1 is MDHEN and CDR2 is SYDVKM. The CDR3 contains 13 residues. V lost 6 bases, J lost 3 bases, and 12 bases lay in between. The CDR3 here is CASRVGRGYEQYF. The CDR3 coding sequence is TGTGCCAGCAGGGTGGGTAGAGGCTACGAGCAGTACTTC.

The chain couples TRBV2 to TRBJ1-1; perhaps TRBD1 as D (5 bases). Looked up from germline, CDR1 is SNHLY and CDR2 is FYNNEI. Between the trimmed V and J ends, which lost 7 bases and 7 bases, there was a span of 13 bases. The CDR3 is 12 amino acids. The CDR3 bases are TGTGCCAGCACGAGGGGAGGGCTTGAAGCTTTCTTT. It translates to CASTRGGLEAFF.

This clone was detected only once. This chain links TRBV10-3 with TRBJ1-2, with a weak D call TRBD1 (6 bases). Trimming removed 8 bases from V and 5 bases from J, with 15 bases in between. This CDR3 contains 13 residues. The germline gives CDR1 ENHRY, CDR2 SYGVKD. CDR3 sequence reads: CAILSGAGYGYTF. The CDR3, as DNA: TGTGCCATCCTATCAGGGGCTGGGTATGGCTACACCTTC.

CDR3 DNA sequence: TGCGCCAGCAGCCAAGCCCTAGCGGGAGGGGTCGAGCAGTACTTC. It specifies CASSQALAGGVEQYF. The chain recombines TRBV4-1 with TRBJ2-7, with TRBD2 matching over 12 bases. The CDR3 has 15 residues. The germline V gene has CDR1 MGHRA and CDR2 YSYEKL. V trimming: 1 base; J trimming: 6 bases; junction bases outside the gene matches: 4.

V and J are TRBV5-1 and TRBJ2-1; 7 nucleotides align to TRBD1. V dropped 4 bases and J dropped 7; count of bases not matched to a gene: 2. This CDR3 region has 12 residues. The germline gives CDR1 SGHRS, CDR2 YFSETQ. CDR3 protein: CASSDRANEQFF. The CDR3 bases are TGCGCCAGCAGCGACAGGGCTAATGAGCAGTTCTTC. Full variable domain (remainder filled in from reference TRBV5-1 and TRBJ2-1): KAGVTQTPRYLIKTRGQQVTLSCSPISGHRSVSWYQQTPGQGLQFLFEYFSETQRNKGNFPGRFSGRQFSNSRSEMNVSTLELGDSALYLCASSDRANEQFFGPGTRLTVL.

The chain links TRBV19 to TRBJ1-3; possible D gene TRBD1, 5 bases. Germline assignment: CDR1 LNHDA and CDR2 SQIVND (reference sequence). The CDR3 has 15 residues. Trimming pared 6 bases from V and 5 bases from J, leaving 17 bases between. The CDR3 loop reads CASSPNGATRNTIYF. In DNA, the CDR3 is TGTGCCAGTAGCCCGAATGGGGCTACTAGAAACACCATATATTTT.

The chain couples TRBV18 to TRBJ2-7; tentative D call: TRBD1 (6 bases). Deletions cut 4 bases from V and 0 bases from J, with 16 bases between. This CDR3 is built from 16 residues. Germline lookup yields CDR1 KGHSH and CDR2 LQKENI. CDR3 amino acids: CASSLDRQQVSYEQYF. The CDR3 DNA is TGTGCCAGCTCACTCGACAGGCAGCAGGTCTCCTACGAGCAGTACTTC.

The J gene is TRBJ1-2, the V gene TRBV5-6; possibly TRBD1 for D (5 bases). CDR3 length equals 15 residues. Germline assignment: CDR1 SGHDT and CDR2 YYEEEE. The V end was cut by 2 bases, the J end by 0 bases, with 11 bases between. Written as DNA, the CDR3 is TGTGCCAGCAGCTTAGGCCCAGGGTCTAACTATGGCTACACCTTC. Its translation: CASSLGPGSNYGYTF.

The rearrangement links TRBV28 to TRBJ2-6, with D possibly being TRBD2 (6 bases). In germline, CDR1 is MDHEN, CDR2 SYDVKM. This CDR3 has 15 amino acids. Trimming removed 2 bases at V and 2 bases at J, with 7 bases between. CDR3 sequence (DNA): TGTGCCAGCAGTTTAGGAGGGGCTGGGGCCAACGTCCTGACTTTC. This sequence encodes CASSLGGAGANVLTF.

This clone came up once. This chain links TRBV27 with TRBJ2-3; TRBD2 matches 10 bases. V shed 8 bases and J 3 bases; nucleotides not matched to a gene: 8. The CDR3 runs to 15 residues. Germline V gene lookup returns CDR1 MNHEY and CDR2 SMNVEV (reference sequence). CDR3 DNA sequence: TGTGCCAGCGGTAGGACTAGCGGATTAACAGATACGCAGTATTTT. Amino acids: CASGRTSGLTDTQYF.